These 17 T cell receptor beta chains share one sample of origin, sequenced in a study of blood T cell repertoires in COVID-19. Clones were read by immunoSEQ multiplex PCR, and TCRdb kept only the in-frame ones, dropping some. Of fewer than 350,000 clones listed, about 86% were seen once; the top ten hold less than 3%. Material for sequencing was peripheral blood. The origin of the receptors is a woman aged 55 to 70 with active or convalescent COVID-19.

DNA of the CDR3: TGTGCCATCAGCCAACAGGTTGACAATCAGCCCCAGCATTTT. Encoded protein: CAISQQVDNQPQHF. The chain employs TRBV10-3 and TRBJ1-5; weak D call: TRBD1 (5 bases). The germline V gene encodes CDR1 ENHRY and CDR2 SYGVKD. The CDR3 runs 14 residues. V shed 6 bases and J shed 3 bases, with 12 bases lying between them.

The V and J genes are TRBV7-3 and TRBJ1-2; D may be TRBD1 (6 bases). In germline, CDR1 is SGHTA, CDR2 FQGTGA. V was pared by 2 bases and J by 8 bases, with 12 bases between. The CDR3 is 13 residues long. This chain's CDR3 is CASSLYGGGGYTF. In nucleotides, the CDR3 is TGTGCCAGCAGCTTATATGGGGGCGGAGGCTACACCTTC.

This sequence joins TRBV6-5 and TRBJ1-1, with no clear D. Germline CDR1 reads MNHEY; CDR2 reads SVGAGI. This CDR3 region has 15 residues. Trimming stripped 5 bases from V and 1 base from J, with 14 bases between. The CDR3 DNA is TGTGCCAGCAGTACCCCCCGCGGATGGAACACTGAAGCTTTCTTT. Protein sequence: CASSTPRGWNTEAFF.

The chain carries TRBV5-4 and TRBJ1-1, with D perhaps TRBD1 (6 bases). The CDR3 covers 13 residues. Trimming removed 2 bases from V and 4 bases from J, with 9 bases in between. CDR1 is SGHNT and CDR2 is YYREEE in the germline V gene (reference sequence). The CDR3 loop is CASSLQGVTEAFF. The CDR3 nucleotides read TGTGCCAGCAGCTTACAGGGAGTCACTGAAGCTTTCTTT.

The CDR3 region is CASSPRDTLGNTIYF. The DNA for the CDR3 is TGTGCCAGCAGCCCCCGGGACACGCTTGGAAACACCATATATTTT. V is TRBV9 and J is TRBJ1-3; TRBD1 might be the D (6 bases). CDR1 SGDLS and CDR2 YYNGEE come from the germline V gene. Trimming left V 4 bases short and J 3 bases short, with 14 bases between. The CDR3 totals 15 residues.

This clone has just a few counts. This chain joins TRBV6-6 and TRBJ2-7; D perhaps matches TRBD1 (5 bases). From germline, CDR1 is MNHNY and CDR2 SVGAGI (reference sequence). This CDR3 has 12 residues. V lost 6 bases, J lost 5 bases, and 11 bases lay in between. CDR3 in amino acids: CASRGAGNEQYF. CDR3 nucleotides: TGTGCCAGCAGAGGGGCTGGAAACGAGCAGTACTTC.

The gene calls are TRBV28 and TRBJ1-2; 9 bases are shared with TRBD1. Germline V gene sequence: CDR1 MDHEN, CDR2 SYDVKM. This CDR3 is built from 14 residues. V was pared by 6 bases and J by 4 bases, with 6 bases of the junction left unmatched. This CDR3 is CASRPGQGPYGYTF. The DNA for the CDR3 is TGTGCCAGCAGACCGGGACAGGGTCCCTATGGCTACACCTTC.

The chain is built from TRBV4-1 and TRBJ2-3; 12 bases line up with TRBD2. Germline values: CDR1 MGHRA, CDR2 YSYEKL. With V trimmed by 4 bases and J by 5 bases, 10 bases remained unmatched. The CDR3 has 17 amino acids. The CDR3 is CASSPFPLAGGIDTQYF. DNA for the CDR3: TGCGCCAGCAGCCCCTTCCCACTAGCGGGGGGAATAGATACGCAGTATTTT.

This clone has only one observation. The V call is TRBV19, the J call TRBJ2-5, with TRBD1 matching 7 bases. The ends lost 7 bases at V and 3 bases at J; junction bases unmatched: 14. The germline CDR1 and CDR2 sequences are LNHDA and SQIVND (reference sequence). The CDR3 totals 16 residues. The CDR3 sequence: CASTLGSATGKETQYF. CDR3 nucleotides: TGTGCCAGTACCCTTGGGTCCGCGACAGGGAAAGAGACCCAGTACTTC.

The genes are TRBV6-5 and TRBJ1-2; 9 bases are shared with TRBD1. CDR1 and CDR2 (germline): MNHEY, SVGAGI. This CDR3 spans 16 amino acids. The junction had 6 bases not matched to a gene; V was cut back by 2 bases and J by 2 bases. CDR3 bases: TGTGCCAGCAGTTACGGGGCGGGACAGGGAAACTATGGCTACACCTTC. As protein: CASSYGAGQGNYGYTF.

The V call is TRBV4-1, the J call TRBJ2-1; D remains unclear. The V end was cut by 0 bases, the J end by 6 bases, with 9 bases between. CDR1 is MGHRA, CDR2 YSYEKL, per germline. The CDR3 totals 14 residues. CDR3 in DNA: TGCGCCAGCAGCCAAGATCGTAGCCCCAATGAGCAGTTCTTC. It specifies CASSQDRSPNEQFF.

Concerning this clone itself: Other DNA sequences in this specimen translate into the identical CDR3. This rearrangement joins TRBV6-5 to TRBJ2-7; 11 bases fit TRBD1. V was clipped by 1 base and J by 7 bases; unmatched bases: 9. CDR1 MNHEY and CDR2 SVGAGI come from the germline V gene. This CDR3 region has 16 residues. The CDR3 sequence is CASSYFRDRGLGEQYF. The CDR3 nucleotides are TGTGCCAGCAGTTACTTCAGGGACAGGGGGTTAGGAGAGCAGTACTTC.

The J gene is TRBJ1-2, the V gene TRBV12-3 or TRBV12-4; D is ambiguous. This CDR3 has 13 amino acids. The V end was cut by 8 bases, the J end by 7 bases, with 17 bases between. Here the CDR3 reads CASSGETRSGYTF. The CDR3 DNA reads TGTGCCAGCTCCGGGGAAACAAGAAGTGGCTACACCTTC.

This clone was observed a few times. The gene calls are TRBV19 and TRBJ1-2, with a weak D call TRBD1 (5 bases). V was clipped by 5 bases and J by 5 bases, with 12 bases between them. CDR3 length equals 13 residues. Germline loops: CDR1 LNHDA, CDR2 SQIVND (reference sequence). The CDR3: CASSQGLRYGYTF. CDR3 nucleotides: TGTGCCAGTAGTCAGGGACTGAGATATGGCTACACCTTC.

This rearrangement joins TRBV7-2 to TRBJ2-5; 15 bases align to TRBD2. The CDR3 extends over 17 amino acids. Germline trimming cut 5 bases from V and 2 bases from J; bases unmatched to any gene: 6. Germline CDR1 is SGHTA and CDR2 is FQGNSA. CDR3 region: CASSRTGLAGGQETQYF. CDR3 DNA: TGTGCCAGCAGCCGGACTGGACTAGCGGGGGGGCAAGAGACCCAGTACTTC.

J is TRBJ2-7 and V is TRBV7-9; TRBD1 agrees at 8 bases. Germline-derived CDR1 and CDR2 are SEHNR and FQNEAQ (reference sequence). V shed 5 bases and J 0 bases; nucleotides not matched to a gene: 6. The CDR3 is 15 residues long. The CDR3 protein is CASSTGTGYSYEQYF. The CDR3 coding sequence is TGTGCCAGCAGCACCGGGACAGGCTACTCCTACGAGCAGTACTTC.

The chain is built from TRBV6-6 and TRBJ2-7, with D tentatively TRBD1 (6 bases). The CDR3 sequence is 15 residues long. The ends were cut back, 0 bases at V and 2 bases at J, with 11 bases in the middle. Germline CDR1 MNHNY, CDR2 SVGAGI (reference sequence). CDR3 protein: CASSYSTGMTYEQYF. For the CDR3, the DNA is TGTGCCAGCAGTTACTCTACAGGGATGACCTACGAGCAGTACTTC.